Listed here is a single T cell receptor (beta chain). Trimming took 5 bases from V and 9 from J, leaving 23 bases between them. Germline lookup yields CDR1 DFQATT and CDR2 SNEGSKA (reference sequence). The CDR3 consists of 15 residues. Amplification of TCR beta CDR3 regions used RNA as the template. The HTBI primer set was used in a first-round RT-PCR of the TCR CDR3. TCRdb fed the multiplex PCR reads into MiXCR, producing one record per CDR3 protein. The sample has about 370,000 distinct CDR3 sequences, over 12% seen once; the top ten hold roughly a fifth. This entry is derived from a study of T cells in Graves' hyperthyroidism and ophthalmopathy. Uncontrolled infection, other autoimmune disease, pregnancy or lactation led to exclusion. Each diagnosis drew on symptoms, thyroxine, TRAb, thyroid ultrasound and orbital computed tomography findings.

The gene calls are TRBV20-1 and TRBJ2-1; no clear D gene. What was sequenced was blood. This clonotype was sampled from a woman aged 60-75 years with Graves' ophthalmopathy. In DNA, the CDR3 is TGCAGTGCTCCAGTGGGGTGGCGAACGATCGCTGAGCAGTTCTTC. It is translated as CSAPVGWRTIAEQFF.